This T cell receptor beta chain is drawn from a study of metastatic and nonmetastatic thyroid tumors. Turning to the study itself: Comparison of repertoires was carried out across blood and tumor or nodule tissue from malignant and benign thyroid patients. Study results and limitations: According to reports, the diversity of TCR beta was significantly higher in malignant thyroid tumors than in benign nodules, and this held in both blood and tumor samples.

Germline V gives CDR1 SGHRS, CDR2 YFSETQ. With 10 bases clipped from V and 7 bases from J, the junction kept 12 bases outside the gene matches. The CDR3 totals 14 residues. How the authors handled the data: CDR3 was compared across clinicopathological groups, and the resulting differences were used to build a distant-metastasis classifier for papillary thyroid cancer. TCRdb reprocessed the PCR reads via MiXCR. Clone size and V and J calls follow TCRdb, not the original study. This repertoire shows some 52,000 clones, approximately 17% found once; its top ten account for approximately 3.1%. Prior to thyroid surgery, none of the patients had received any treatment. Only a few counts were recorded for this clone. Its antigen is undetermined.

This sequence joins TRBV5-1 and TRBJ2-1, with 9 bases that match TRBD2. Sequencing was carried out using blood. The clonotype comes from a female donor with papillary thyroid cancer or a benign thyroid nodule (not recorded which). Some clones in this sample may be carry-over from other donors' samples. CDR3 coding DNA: TGCGCCTCAGCACTAGCGGGTCCACTAAATGAGCAGTTCTTC. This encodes CASALAGPLNEQFF.